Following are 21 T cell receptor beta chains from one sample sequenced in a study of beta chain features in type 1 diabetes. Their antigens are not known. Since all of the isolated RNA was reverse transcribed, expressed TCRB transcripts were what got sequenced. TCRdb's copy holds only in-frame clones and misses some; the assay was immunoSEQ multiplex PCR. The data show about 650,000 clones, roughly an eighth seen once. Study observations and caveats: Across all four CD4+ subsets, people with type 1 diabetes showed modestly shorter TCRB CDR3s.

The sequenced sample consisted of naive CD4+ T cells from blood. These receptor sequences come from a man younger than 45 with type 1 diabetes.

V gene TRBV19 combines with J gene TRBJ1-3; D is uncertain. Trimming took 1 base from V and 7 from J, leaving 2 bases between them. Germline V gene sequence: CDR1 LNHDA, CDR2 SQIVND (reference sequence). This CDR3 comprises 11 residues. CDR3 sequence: CASSIVNTIYF. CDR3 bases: TGTGCCAGTAGTATAGTCAACACCATATATTTT.

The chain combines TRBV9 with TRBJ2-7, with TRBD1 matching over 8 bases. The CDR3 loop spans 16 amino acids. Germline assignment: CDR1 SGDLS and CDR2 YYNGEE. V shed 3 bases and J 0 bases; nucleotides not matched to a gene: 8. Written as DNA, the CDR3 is TGTGCCAGCAGCGCCCGGACAGGGTCAAGCTCCTACGAGCAGTACTTC. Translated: CASSARTGSSSYEQYF.

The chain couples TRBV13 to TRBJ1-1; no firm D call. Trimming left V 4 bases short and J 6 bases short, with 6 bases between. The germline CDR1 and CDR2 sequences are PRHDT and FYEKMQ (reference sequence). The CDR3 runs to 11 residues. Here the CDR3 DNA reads TGTGCCAGCAGCTCGGGCGCTGAAGCTTTCTTT. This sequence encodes CASSSGAEAFF.

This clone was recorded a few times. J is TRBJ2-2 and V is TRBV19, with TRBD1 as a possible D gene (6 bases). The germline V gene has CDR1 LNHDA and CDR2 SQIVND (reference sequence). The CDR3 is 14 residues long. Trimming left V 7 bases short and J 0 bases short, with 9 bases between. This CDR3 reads CASKRQANTGELFF. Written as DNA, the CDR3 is TGTGCCAGTAAACGACAGGCGAACACCGGGGAGCTGTTTTTT. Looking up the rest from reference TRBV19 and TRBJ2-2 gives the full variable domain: DGGITQSPKYLFRKEGQNVTLSCEQNLNHDAMYWYRQDPGQGLRLIYYSQIVNDFQKGDIAEGYSVSREKKESFPLTVTSAQKNPTAFYLCASKRQANTGELFFGEGSRLTVL.

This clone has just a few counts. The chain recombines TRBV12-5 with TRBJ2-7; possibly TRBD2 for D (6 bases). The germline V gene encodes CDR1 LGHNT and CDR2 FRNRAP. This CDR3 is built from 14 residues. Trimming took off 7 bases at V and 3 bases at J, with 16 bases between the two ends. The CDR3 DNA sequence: TGTGCTAGTGTTCGACTAGGGGTGAACTACGAGCAGTACTTC. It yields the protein CASVRLGVNYEQYF.

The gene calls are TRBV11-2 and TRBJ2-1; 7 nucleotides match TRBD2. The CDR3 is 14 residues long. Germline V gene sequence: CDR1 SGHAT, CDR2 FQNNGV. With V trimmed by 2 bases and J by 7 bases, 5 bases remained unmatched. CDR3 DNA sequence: TGTGCCAGCAGCTTAAGTCGGGGGGAAAATGAGCAGTTCTTC. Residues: CASSLSRGENEQFF.

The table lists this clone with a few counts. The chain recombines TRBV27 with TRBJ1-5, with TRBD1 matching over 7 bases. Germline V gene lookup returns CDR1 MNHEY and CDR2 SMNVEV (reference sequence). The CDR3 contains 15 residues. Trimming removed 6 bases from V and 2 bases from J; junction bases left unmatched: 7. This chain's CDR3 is CASRRQGFGNQPQHF. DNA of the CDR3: TGTGCCAGCAGGCGACAGGGATTTGGCAATCAGCCCCAGCATTTT.

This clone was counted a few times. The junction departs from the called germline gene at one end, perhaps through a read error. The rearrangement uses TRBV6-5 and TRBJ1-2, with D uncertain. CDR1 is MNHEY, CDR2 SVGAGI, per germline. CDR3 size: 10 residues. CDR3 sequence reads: CAISYYGYTF. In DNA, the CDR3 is TGTGCCATCAGTTACTATGGCTACACCTTC.

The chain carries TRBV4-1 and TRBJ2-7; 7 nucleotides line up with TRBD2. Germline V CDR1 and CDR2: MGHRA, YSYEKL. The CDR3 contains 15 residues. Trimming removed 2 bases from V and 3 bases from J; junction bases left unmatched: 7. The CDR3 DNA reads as TGCGCCAGCAGCCAAACCGGGACTAAGGTCTACGAGCAGTACTTC. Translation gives CASSQTGTKVYEQYF.

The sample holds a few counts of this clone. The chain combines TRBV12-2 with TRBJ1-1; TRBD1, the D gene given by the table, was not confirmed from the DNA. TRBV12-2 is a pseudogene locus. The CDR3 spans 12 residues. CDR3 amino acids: CASRSSRDIAFF. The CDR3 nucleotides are TGTGCAAGTCGCTCCAGCCGGGACATCGCTTTCTTT.

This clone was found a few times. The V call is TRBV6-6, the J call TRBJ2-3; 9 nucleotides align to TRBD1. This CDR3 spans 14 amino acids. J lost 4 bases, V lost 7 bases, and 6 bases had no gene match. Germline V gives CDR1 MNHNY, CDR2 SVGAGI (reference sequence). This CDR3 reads CASIHRQGADTQYF. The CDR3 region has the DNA TGTGCCAGCATCCACAGACAGGGGGCAGATACGCAGTATTTT.

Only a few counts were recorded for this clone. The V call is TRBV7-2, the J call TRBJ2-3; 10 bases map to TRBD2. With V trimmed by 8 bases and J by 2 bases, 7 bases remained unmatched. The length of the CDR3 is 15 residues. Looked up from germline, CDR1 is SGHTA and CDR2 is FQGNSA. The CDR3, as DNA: TGTGCCAGCCAAGCAGCGGGGGGGCCCACAGATACGCAGTATTTT. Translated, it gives CASQAAGGPTDTQYF.

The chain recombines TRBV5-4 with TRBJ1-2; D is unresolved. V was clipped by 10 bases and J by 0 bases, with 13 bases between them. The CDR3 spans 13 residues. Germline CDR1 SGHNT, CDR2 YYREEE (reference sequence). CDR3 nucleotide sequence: TGTGCCTTTCAAGTGGGATCTAACTATGGCTACACCTTC. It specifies CAFQVGSNYGYTF.

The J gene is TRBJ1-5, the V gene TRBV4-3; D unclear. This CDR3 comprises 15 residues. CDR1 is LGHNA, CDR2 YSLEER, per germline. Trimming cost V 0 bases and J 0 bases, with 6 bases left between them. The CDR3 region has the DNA TGCGCCAGCAGCCAAGATTGGGGTAGCAATCAGCCCCAGCATTTT. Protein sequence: CASSQDWGSNQPQHF.

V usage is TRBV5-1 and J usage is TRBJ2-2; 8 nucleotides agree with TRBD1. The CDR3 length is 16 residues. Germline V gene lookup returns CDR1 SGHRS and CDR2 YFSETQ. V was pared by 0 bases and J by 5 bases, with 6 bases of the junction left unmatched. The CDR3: CASSLEGTGRTGELFF. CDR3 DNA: TGCGCCAGCAGCTTGGAGGGGACAGGACGGACCGGGGAGCTGTTTTTT.

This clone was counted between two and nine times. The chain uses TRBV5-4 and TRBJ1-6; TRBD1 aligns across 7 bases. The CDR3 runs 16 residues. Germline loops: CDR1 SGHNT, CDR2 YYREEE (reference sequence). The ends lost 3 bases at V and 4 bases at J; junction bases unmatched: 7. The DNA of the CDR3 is TGTGCCAGCAGCTCAGTATCGGGACAGTATAATTCACCCCTCCACTTT. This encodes CASSSVSGQYNSPLHF.

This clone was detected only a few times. The CDR3 DNA reads TGCGCCAGCTCGGGACTAGCGAAAGATACGCAGTATTTT. It translates to CASSGLAKDTQYF. The chain combines TRBV10-2 with TRBJ2-3; 10 nucleotides agree with TRBD2. The length of the CDR3 is 13 residues. Trimming at V came to 8 bases and at J to 5 bases, leaving 4 bases not matched to a gene. Germline values: CDR1 WSHSY, CDR2 SAAADI.

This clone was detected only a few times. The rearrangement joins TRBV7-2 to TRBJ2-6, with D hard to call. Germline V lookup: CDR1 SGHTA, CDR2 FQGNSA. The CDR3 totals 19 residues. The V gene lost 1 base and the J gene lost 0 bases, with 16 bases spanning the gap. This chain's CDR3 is CASSLDLRQAFSGANVLTF. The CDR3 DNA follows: TGTGCCAGCAGCTTAGATCTTCGGCAGGCTTTCTCTGGGGCCAACGTCCTGACTTTC.

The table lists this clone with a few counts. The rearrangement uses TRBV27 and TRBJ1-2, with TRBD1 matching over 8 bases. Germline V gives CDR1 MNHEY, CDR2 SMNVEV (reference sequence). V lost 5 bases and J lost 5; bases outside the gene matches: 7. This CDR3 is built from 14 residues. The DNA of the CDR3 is TGTGCCAGCAGTGCCAGGGGGCCGGGTTATGGCTACACCTTC. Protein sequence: CASSARGPGYGYTF.

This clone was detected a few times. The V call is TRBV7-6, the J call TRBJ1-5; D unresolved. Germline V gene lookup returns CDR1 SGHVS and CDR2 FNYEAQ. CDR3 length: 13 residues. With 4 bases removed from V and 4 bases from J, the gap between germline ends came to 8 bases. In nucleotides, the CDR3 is TGTGCCAGCAGCTCCCAGGAAAATCAGCCCCAGCATTTT. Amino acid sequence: CASSSQENQPQHF.

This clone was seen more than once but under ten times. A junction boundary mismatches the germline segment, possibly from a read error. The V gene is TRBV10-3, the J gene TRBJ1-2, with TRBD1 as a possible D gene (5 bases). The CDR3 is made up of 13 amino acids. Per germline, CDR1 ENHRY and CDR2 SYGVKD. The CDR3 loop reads CAIRLDTGLHGNF. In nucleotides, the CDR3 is TGTGCCATCAGGTTGGACACCGGTCTTCATGGGAACTTC.